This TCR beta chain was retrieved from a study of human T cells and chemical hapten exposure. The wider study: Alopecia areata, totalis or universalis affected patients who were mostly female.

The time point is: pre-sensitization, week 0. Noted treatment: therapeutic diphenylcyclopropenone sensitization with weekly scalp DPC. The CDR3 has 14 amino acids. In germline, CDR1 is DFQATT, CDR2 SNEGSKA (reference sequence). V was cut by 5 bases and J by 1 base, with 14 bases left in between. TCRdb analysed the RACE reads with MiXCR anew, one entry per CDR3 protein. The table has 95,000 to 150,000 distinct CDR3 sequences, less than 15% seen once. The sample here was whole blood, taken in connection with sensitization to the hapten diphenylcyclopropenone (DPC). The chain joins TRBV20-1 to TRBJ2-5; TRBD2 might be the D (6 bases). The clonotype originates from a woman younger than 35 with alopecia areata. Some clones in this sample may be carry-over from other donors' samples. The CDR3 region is CSADEVGGQETQYF. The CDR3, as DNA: TGCAGTGCTGACGAGGTGGGAGGCCAAGAGACCCAGTACTTC.